The sequence of this TCR beta chain was determined in a study of shared clonotypes between healthy human individuals. The CDR3 covers 14 residues. V dropped 5 bases and J dropped 6; count of bases not matched to a gene: 8. Germline CDR1 reads LNHDA; CDR2 reads SQIVND (reference sequence). Some clones are missing from TCRdb's copy, which holds only in-frame ones; the method was immunoSEQ multiplex PCR. The sample yields under 2,000,000 clones, just under 95% seen once. Selected positively for CCR7 and CD45RO-negative, naive CD8 cells excluded terminally differentiated effector memory CD45RA+ cells. This TCR derives from a man in his late teens or twenties in good health. The chain uses TRBV19 and TRBJ1-1, with 8 positions matching TRBD1. The material sequenced was naive CD8+ T cells sorted from blood. The CDR3 region has the DNA TGTGCCAGTAGTCCAGGGGGCGTATTGTCTGAAGCTTTCTTT. This translates into CASSPGGVLSEAFF.